These 30 T cell receptor beta chains share one sample of origin, sequenced in a study of shared clonotypes between healthy human individuals. Clones were read by immunoSEQ multiplex PCR, and TCRdb kept only the in-frame ones, dropping some. Among roughly 770,000 clones listed, about 96% were seen once. Naive-designated CD8 cells lacked CD45RO, were positively enriched for CCR7, and omitted terminally differentiated effector memory CD45RA+ cells. Sequencing input: naive CD8+ T cells sorted from blood. The receptors shown here come from a man under 40 in good health.

The chain is built from TRBV6-1 and TRBJ2-3; 7 bases match TRBD1. Germline V gene data show CDR1 as MNHNS and CDR2 as SASEGT. CDR3 length: 15 amino acids. The ends lost 3 bases at V and 0 bases at J; junction bases unmatched: 3. In DNA, the CDR3 is TGTGCCAGCAGTGAGGGACAGCTGAGCACAGATACGCAGTATTTT. It specifies CASSEGQLSTDTQYF.

Turning to this clone: The same CDR3 also results from other DNA sequences found in this sample. The V and J genes are TRBV27 and TRBJ2-1; possible D gene TRBD2, 6 bases. The CDR3 length is 14 residues. CDR1 is MNHEY, CDR2 SMNVEV, per germline (reference sequence). Trimming stripped 2 bases from V and 4 bases from J, with 9 bases between. This CDR3 is CASSLPGLYNEQFF. The CDR3 DNA follows: TGTGCCAGCAGTTTACCGGGACTGTACAATGAGCAGTTCTTC.

This chain links TRBV7-9 with TRBJ1-2; tentative D call: TRBD1 (5 bases). The CDR3 runs 12 residues. CDR1 is SEHNR and CDR2 is FQNEAQ in the germline V gene (reference sequence). Trimming took 7 bases from V and 6 from J, leaving 12 bases between them. The CDR3 nucleotides read TGTGCCAGCACCCCAGGGCCGGATGGCTACACCTTC. Encoded protein: CASTPGPDGYTF.

This clone came up once. This sequence joins TRBV13 and TRBJ2-7, with 7 bases fitting TRBD2. The CDR3 has 13 amino acids. Germline V gene data show CDR1 as PRHDT and CDR2 as FYEKMQ (reference sequence). After removal of 5 bases from V and 6 bases from J, the junction contained 7 bases not matched to a gene. For the CDR3, the DNA is TGTGCCAGCAGCAGCAGCGGGAATCCCGAGCAGTACTTC. Its translation: CASSSSGNPEQYF.

This sequence joins TRBV27 and TRBJ2-5; TRBD2 matches 7 bases. CDR1 is MNHEY and CDR2 is SMNVEV in the germline V gene (reference sequence). Trimming cost V 4 bases and J 0 bases; bases outside gene matches: 11. The CDR3 consists of 17 residues. CDR3 DNA: TGTGCCAGCAGTTCCTTGGGACTACCGGAGTACCAAGAGACCCAGTACTTC. Encoded protein: CASSSLGLPEYQETQYF.

The chain recombines TRBV27 with TRBJ1-5; D is perhaps TRBD1 (5 bases). Germline V gene data show CDR1 as MNHEY and CDR2 as SMNVEV (reference sequence). Deletions cut 5 bases from V and 2 bases from J, with 13 bases between. The CDR3 contains 15 residues. The CDR3 sequence: CASSGAGYGNQPQHF. CDR3 nucleotide sequence: TGTGCCAGCAGTGGGGCAGGGTATGGCAATCAGCCCCAGCATTTT.

V gene TRBV5-5 combines with J gene TRBJ2-7; 9 bases agree with TRBD1. The CDR3 is 16 residues long. V gave up 4 bases and J gave up 5 bases; unmatched junction bases: 13. CDR1 SGHKS and CDR2 YYEKEE come from the germline V gene (reference sequence). As DNA, the CDR3 is TGTGCCAGCAGCACCTGGCCGGACAGGGGTGGCCACGAGCAGTACTTC. Translation: CASSTWPDRGGHEQYF.

The genes are TRBV11-2 and TRBJ2-5; D might be TRBD2 (6 bases). With 1 base removed from V and 2 bases from J, the gap between germline ends came to 11 bases. Germline V gene lookup returns CDR1 SGHAT and CDR2 FQNNGV. There are 15 residues in the CDR3. In DNA, the CDR3 is TGTGCCAGCAGCTTAGGGCCCGGAGGGCAAGAGACCCAGTACTTC. This sequence encodes CASSLGPGGQETQYF.

This chain connects TRBV7-3 to TRBJ2-1; 13 bases align to TRBD2. There are 18 residues in the CDR3. Per the germline V gene, CDR1 is SGHTA and CDR2 is FQGTGA. V was clipped by 2 bases and J by 1 base; unmatched bases: 5. The CDR3 nucleotides are TGTGCCAGCAGCTTATCCGGGACTAGCGGGATGTCCTACAATGAGCAGTTCTTC. The encoded protein is CASSLSGTSGMSYNEQFF. The whole variable domain, filled in from reference TRBV7-3 and TRBJ2-1, reads GAGVSQTPSNKVTEKGKYVELRCDPISGHTALYWYRQSLGQGPEFLIYFQGTGAADDSGLPNDRFFAVRPEGSVSTLKIQRTERGDSAVYLCASSLSGTSGMSYNEQFFGPGTRLTVL.

The chain combines TRBV6-5 with TRBJ2-7; D call uncertain. Trimming took off 6 bases at V and 2 bases at J, with 11 bases between the two ends. Germline CDR1 is MNHEY and CDR2 is SVGAGI. The CDR3 extends over 13 amino acids. The chain's CDR3 is CASSMDVAYEQYF. As DNA, the CDR3 is TGTGCCAGCAGCATGGACGTGGCCTACGAGCAGTACTTC.

V gene TRBV6-1 combines with J gene TRBJ2-1, with 10 bases lining up with TRBD2. Germline-derived CDR1 and CDR2 are MNHNS and SASEGT. Unmatched junction bases numbered 16, after V lost 11 bases and J lost 15 bases. The CDR3 extends over 13 amino acids. The CDR3 coding sequence is TGTGCCGGATCCGGGACAGAACTAGCGGGAAGGTTCTTC. Its protein product is CAGSGTELAGRFF.

This chain uses TRBV28 with TRBJ2-1; tentatively, D is TRBD1 (6 bases). In germline, CDR1 is MDHEN, CDR2 SYDVKM. Trimming stripped 4 bases from V and 3 bases from J, with 16 bases between. This CDR3 is 16 amino acids long. Here the CDR3 reads CASSSYTDSFYNEQFF. The CDR3 coding sequence is TGTGCCAGCAGTTCCTACACGGACAGTTTCTACAATGAGCAGTTCTTC.

CDR3 coding DNA: TGTGCCAGCAGCTTAGGGCAAACCCACTCCTACGAGCAGTACTTC. Protein: CASSLGQTHSYEQYF. The chain is built from TRBV7-9 and TRBJ2-7; D is uncertain. CDR1 and CDR2 (germline): SEHNR, FQNEAQ (reference sequence). The CDR3 loop spans 15 amino acids. With 1 base removed from V and 0 bases from J, the gap between germline ends came to 10 bases.

This chain uses TRBV9 with TRBJ2-3; possibly TRBD2 for D (5 bases). With 0 bases removed from V and 4 bases from J, the gap between germline ends came to 12 bases. This CDR3 has 15 amino acids. Looked up from germline, CDR1 is SGDLS and CDR2 is YYNGEE. The CDR3 sequence is CASSVASTRADTQYF. CDR3 nucleotides: TGTGCCAGCAGCGTAGCCTCCACGAGGGCAGATACGCAGTATTTT. Looking up the rest from reference TRBV9 and TRBJ2-3 gives the full variable domain: DSGVTQTPKHLITATGQRVTLRCSPRSGDLSVYWYQQSLDQGLQFLIQYYNGEERAKGNILERFSAQQFPDLHSELNLSSLELGDSALYFCASSVASTRADTQYFGPGTRLTVL.

The rearrangement joins TRBV7-9 to TRBJ2-1; 7 positions match TRBD2. J gave up 1 base and V 6 bases, and 9 bases lay outside the gene matches. From germline, CDR1 is SEHNR and CDR2 FQNEAQ (reference sequence). The CDR3 sequence is 16 residues long. This chain's CDR3 is CASRRGASGSYNEQFF. The CDR3 coding sequence is TGTGCCAGCAGGCGGGGAGCTAGCGGTTCCTACAATGAGCAGTTCTTC.

The J gene is TRBJ2-5, the V gene TRBV7-9; D not resolved. This CDR3 region has 14 residues. Germline lookup yields CDR1 SEHNR and CDR2 FQNEAQ (reference sequence). The V gene lost 4 bases and the J gene lost 2 bases, with 11 bases spanning the gap. The CDR3 here is CASSSWTQQETQYF. The CDR3 DNA is TGTGCCAGCAGCTCATGGACGCAACAAGAGACCCAGTACTTC.

The rearrangement joins TRBV4-1 to TRBJ1-1; D may be TRBD1 (6 bases). Germline CDR1 MGHRA, CDR2 YSYEKL. The CDR3 spans 18 residues. Trimming shortened V by 1 base and J by 1 base, and 19 bases separated the two germline ends. DNA for the CDR3: TGCGCCAGCAGCCAAGTGGCGGGAGTGGCGGGGGCGAACACTGAAGCTTTCTTT. The encoded protein is CASSQVAGVAGANTEAFF.

V is TRBV11-3 and J is TRBJ2-7; TRBD1 matches 8 bases. Germline V lookup: CDR1 SGHNT, CDR2 YENEEA. V trimming: 0 bases; J trimming: 2 bases; junction bases outside the gene matches: 6. CDR3 length equals 16 residues. CDR3: CASSLDNGTGPYEQYF. CDR3 coding DNA: TGTGCCAGCAGCTTAGATAACGGGACAGGCCCCTACGAGCAGTACTTC.

The chain is built from TRBV29-1 and TRBJ2-3, with 11 bases that match TRBD2. The germline CDR1 and CDR2 sequences are SQVTM and ANQGSEA. The CDR3 loop spans 18 amino acids. Unmatched junction bases numbered 17, after V lost 4 bases and J lost 5 bases. CDR3 bases: TGCAGCGTTGGGTCGTCCTCCGAACTAGCGGGAGTGCGAGATACGCAGTATTTT. This gives the protein CSVGSSSELAGVRDTQYF.

This chain joins TRBV2 and TRBJ2-1; D remains unclear. This CDR3 is built from 14 residues. Trimming pared 4 bases from V and 4 bases from J, leaving 11 bases between. Germline V gene sequence: CDR1 SNHLY, CDR2 FYNNEI. The CDR3 here is CASSGQFRYNEQFF. CDR3 DNA sequence: TGTGCCAGCAGTGGTCAGTTTAGGTACAATGAGCAGTTCTTC.

The genes are TRBV16 and TRBJ2-1; 11 nucleotides match TRBD2. The length of the CDR3 is 16 residues. V lost 4 bases and J lost 7; bases outside the gene matches: 9. Germline-derived CDR1 and CDR2 are KGHSY and FQNENV. CDR3 sequence: CASSRSLAGASNEQFF. In DNA, the CDR3 is TGTGCCAGCAGCCGCTCACTAGCGGGAGCTTCGAATGAGCAGTTCTTC.

The chain carries TRBV6-1 and TRBJ2-1; D is ambiguous. Germline values: CDR1 MNHNS, CDR2 SASEGT. Trimming shortened V by 2 bases and J by 9 bases, and 14 bases separated the two germline ends. The CDR3 length is 14 residues. CDR3: CASSEFSSDSEQFF. CDR3 in DNA: TGTGCCAGCAGTGAATTTAGTTCAGATAGTGAGCAGTTCTTC.

The table lists this clone with a few counts. The chain links TRBV15 to TRBJ2-1; D ambiguous. The CDR3 totals 13 residues. Looked up from germline, CDR1 is LNHNV and CDR2 is YYDKDF (reference sequence). Between the trimmed V and J ends, which lost 10 bases and 4 bases, there was a span of 14 bases. The CDR3 DNA reads as TGTGCCATTTTGAACGTCCCGTACAATGAGCAGTTCTTC. It encodes CAILNVPYNEQFF.

This chain connects TRBV29-1 to TRBJ2-1, with unresolved D. CDR1 SQVTM and CDR2 ANQGSEA come from the germline V gene. The CDR3 has 12 residues. Trimming removed 5 bases from V and 8 bases from J, with 13 bases in between. In DNA, the CDR3 is TGCAGCGTTATAGATCTCTCTCATGAGCAGTTCTTC. It codes for CSVIDLSHEQFF.

This chain uses TRBV4-1 with TRBJ2-7, with D perhaps assigned TRBD1 or TRBD2 (5 bases each). V lost 5 bases and J 4 bases, leaving 12 bases between the germline ends. CDR1 is MGHRA, CDR2 YSYEKL, per germline. The CDR3 consists of 13 residues. In DNA, the CDR3 is TGCGCCAGCAGCTTTGGGGACGTTTACGAGCAGTACTTC. It codes for CASSFGDVYEQYF.

The rearrangement links TRBV6-6 to TRBJ2-7, with no clear D. This CDR3 is built from 13 residues. Deletions cut 2 bases from V and 5 bases from J, with 10 bases between. Germline values: CDR1 MNHNY, CDR2 SVGAGI (reference sequence). The CDR3 sequence: CASSYTGRNEQYF. The CDR3 coding sequence is TGTGCCAGCAGTTACACCGGCCGGAACGAGCAGTACTTC.

The J gene is TRBJ2-7, the V gene TRBV28; 8 bases agree with TRBD1. This CDR3 has 16 amino acids. Germline assignment: CDR1 MDHEN and CDR2 SYDVKM. The V gene end was trimmed by 7 bases and the J gene end by 6 bases; junction bases not matched to a gene: 17. Written as DNA, the CDR3 is TGTGCCAGCACCCCCTCCCCGGGACAGGTTATCTTCGAGCAGTACTTC. It specifies CASTPSPGQVIFEQYF.

The chain has TRBV11-2 and TRBJ1-1; D gene unclear. V lost 5 bases to trimming and J lost 2 bases, with 12 bases between them. Per the germline V gene, CDR1 is SGHAT and CDR2 is FQNNGV. The CDR3 spans 14 residues. CDR3 in amino acids: CASSRVTPNTEAFF. CDR3 DNA sequence: TGTGCCAGCAGCAGAGTGACCCCCAACACTGAAGCTTTCTTT.

V gene TRBV30 combines with J gene TRBJ2-1, with a weak D call TRBD2 (7 bases). The germline V gene has CDR1 GTSNPN and CDR2 SVGIG (reference sequence). V dropped 7 bases and J dropped 5 bases, with 24 bases sitting between them. This CDR3 is 16 amino acids long. CDR3 residues: CALAKRGGGRNNEQFF. The CDR3 bases are TGTGCCTTGGCCAAGAGGGGGGGAGGGAGAAACAATGAGCAGTTCTTC.

The chain couples TRBV4-3 to TRBJ1-5; D is ambiguous. Germline values: CDR1 LGHNA, CDR2 YSLEER. The V end was cut by 0 bases, the J end by 5 bases, with 8 bases between. The CDR3 spans 14 residues. CDR3 in amino acids: CASSQDTRDQPQHF. As DNA, the CDR3 is TGCGCCAGCAGCCAAGACACGAGGGATCAGCCCCAGCATTTT.